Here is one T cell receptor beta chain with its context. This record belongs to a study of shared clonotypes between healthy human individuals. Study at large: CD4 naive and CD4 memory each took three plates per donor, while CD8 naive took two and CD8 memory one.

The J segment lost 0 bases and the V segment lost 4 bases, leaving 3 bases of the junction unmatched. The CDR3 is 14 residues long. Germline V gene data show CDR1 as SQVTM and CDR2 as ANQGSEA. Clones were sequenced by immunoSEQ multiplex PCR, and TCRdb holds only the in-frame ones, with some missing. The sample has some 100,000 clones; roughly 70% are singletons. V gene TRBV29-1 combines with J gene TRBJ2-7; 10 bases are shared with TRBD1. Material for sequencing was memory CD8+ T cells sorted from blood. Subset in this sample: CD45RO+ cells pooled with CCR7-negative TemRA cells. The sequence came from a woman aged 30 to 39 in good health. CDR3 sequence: CSVVGTGVSYEQYF. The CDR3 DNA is TGCAGCGTTGTTGGGACAGGGGTCTCCTACGAGCAGTACTTC.